A single sample gave rise to the 32 T cell receptor beta chains below, sequenced in a study of response to subunit inactivated influenza vaccine. TCRdb called the RT-PCR reads again in MiXCR, with one record for every CDR3 protein. The repertoire includes roughly 700,000 distinct CDR3 sequences, around 14% of them detected once, and 6% to 8% sits in the top ten. Sequenced here: PBMCs from blood, sampled less than 15 days before vaccination. The receptors stem from a man over 45 who received an inactivated influenza vaccine.

This clonotype was counted ten times or more. The V call is TRBV9, the J call TRBJ2-7; D is tentatively TRBD1 or TRBD2 (5 bases each). Germline V lookup: CDR1 SGDLS, CDR2 YYNGEE. The germline V and J ends were trimmed by 0 bases and 6 bases, with 10 bases remaining between them. The CDR3 has 13 amino acids. DNA of the CDR3: TGTGCCAGCAGCGTAGCAGGGAGCACCGAGCAGTACTTC. It is translated as CASSVAGSTEQYF.

This chain connects TRBV4-2 to TRBJ2-1; TRBD2 matches 12 bases. This CDR3 has 15 residues. In germline, CDR1 is LGHNA, CDR2 YNFKEQ. V gave up 3 bases and J gave up 7 bases; unmatched junction bases: 4. CDR3 nucleotide sequence: TGTGCCAGCAGCCATTCTAGCGGGGGGGCTAATGAGCAGTTCTTC. Its protein product is CASSHSSGGANEQFF.

This clonotype was observed a handful of times. V usage is TRBV11-2 and J usage is TRBJ1-4; no reliable D call. V was clipped by 6 bases and J by 4 bases, with 12 bases between them. The CDR3 is 14 residues long. Germline V gene data show CDR1 as SGHAT and CDR2 as FQNNGV. As DNA, the CDR3 is TGTGCCAGCAGGTTGAGCCCCTTTAATGAAAAACTGTTTTTT. Its protein product is CASRLSPFNEKLFF.

This clonotype was recorded a few times. The chain couples TRBV25-1 to TRBJ1-1; 7 bases fit TRBD1. J was trimmed by 4 bases and V by 4 bases; bases with no gene match: 12. This CDR3 has 16 residues. Germline CDR1 MGHDK, CDR2 SYGVNS. The CDR3 here is CASSATGEPGFTEAFF. As DNA, the CDR3 is TGTGCCAGCAGTGCAACAGGGGAGCCGGGGTTCACTGAAGCTTTCTTT.

This clonotype has only a few counts. The J gene is TRBJ2-1, the V gene TRBV29-1; no reliable D call. Trimming left V 6 bases short and J 12 bases short, with 15 bases between. This CDR3 has 11 residues. Germline-derived CDR1 and CDR2 are SQVTM and ANQGSEA. The CDR3: CSVFTPWGQFF. The CDR3 DNA reads TGCAGCGTATTCACCCCGTGGGGGCAGTTCTTC.

The chain employs TRBV18 and TRBJ1-3; the D gene is possibly TRBD1 (5 bases). CDR1 KGHSH and CDR2 LQKENI come from the germline V gene. CDR3 length: 14 amino acids. V lost 6 bases to trimming and J lost 2 bases, with 11 bases between them. This CDR3 reads CASSTDITGNTIYF. The CDR3, as DNA: TGTGCCAGCTCGACAGATATAACTGGAAACACCATATATTTT.

This clonotype was recorded at least ten times. The chain is built from TRBV4-2 and TRBJ2-7, with 10 nucleotides matching TRBD2. The CDR3 is 16 amino acids. CDR1 is LGHNA, CDR2 YNFKEQ, per germline. V lost 0 bases to trimming and J lost 3 bases; unmatched junction nucleotides: 5. The CDR3 reads CASSQDRTSGIYEQYF. CDR3 nucleotides: TGTGCCAGCAGCCAAGATAGGACTAGCGGAATCTACGAGCAGTACTTC.

V gene TRBV24-1 combines with J gene TRBJ2-1; 8 nucleotides match TRBD1. There are 15 residues in the CDR3. CDR1 is KGHDR and CDR2 is SFDVKD in the germline V gene. With V trimmed by 4 bases and J by 2 bases, 3 bases remained unmatched. The CDR3 sequence is CATSDPTGAYNEQFF. The DNA for the CDR3 is TGTGCCACCAGTGACCCGACAGGGGCCTACAATGAGCAGTTCTTC.

This clonotype was detected ten times or more. V and J are TRBV24-1 and TRBJ2-1; the D call may be TRBD1 or TRBD2 (5 bases each). Germline V gene sequence: CDR1 KGHDR, CDR2 SFDVKD. V lost 3 bases and J 9 bases, leaving 20 bases between the germline ends. The CDR3 is 16 residues long. The CDR3 region has the DNA TGTGCCACCAGTGATGCCCAGGGTCGGGGTCAAGTTGAGCAGTTCTTC. It encodes CATSDAQGRGQVEQFF.

As concerns this clonotype: Since a much larger clone is just one base distant, this may be a read error. The chain uses TRBV28 and TRBJ2-1; 9 nucleotides agree with TRBD2. This CDR3 spans 15 amino acids. V shed 5 bases, J shed 7 bases, and the junction held 9 bases outside the gene matches. In germline, CDR1 is MDHEN, CDR2 SYDVKM. DNA of the CDR3: TGTGCCAGCAGTATCGGGAGTAGCGGGAGAAATGAGCAGTTCTTC. It is translated as CASSIGSSGRNEQFF.

This clonotype was seen many times. The CDR3 sequence is CASSLDGKGPMNTEAFF. The DNA of the CDR3 is TGCGCCAGCAGCTTGGATGGGAAGGGACCCATGAACACTGAAGCTTTCTTT. V is TRBV5-1 and J is TRBJ1-1, with a tentative D call TRBD1 (5 bases). Germline V CDR1 and CDR2: SGHRS, YFSETQ. Trimming cost V 0 bases and J 0 bases, with 15 bases left between them. The CDR3 extends over 17 amino acids. Full variable domain (missing parts from reference TRBV5-1 and TRBJ1-1): KAGVTQTPRYLIKTRGQQVTLSCSPISGHRSVSWYQQTPGQGLQFLFEYFSETQRNKGNFPGRFSGRQFSNSRSEMNVSTLELGDSALYLCASSLDGKGPMNTEAFFGQGTRLTVV.

This clonotype was observed many times. The V and J genes are TRBV10-3 and TRBJ2-7; 7 bases fit TRBD2. The V gene end was trimmed by 11 bases and the J gene end by 2 bases; junction bases not matched to a gene: 15. The germline V gene encodes CDR1 ENHRY and CDR2 SYGVKD. The length of the CDR3 is 15 residues. CDR3 nucleotides: TGTGCCCCCCCCGACTGGCTAGCGGACCCCTACGAGCAGTACTTC. It translates to CAPPDWLADPYEQYF.

Concerning this clonotype: Because the CDR3's place on the DNA is in doubt, the DNA is left out and the CDR3 is given as listed by TCRdb. The gene calls are TRBV28 and TRBJ2-1; TRBD1 is taken as the D call from the table, unchecked against the DNA. Germline lookup yields CDR1 MDHEN and CDR2 SYDVKM. The length of the CDR3 is 14 amino acids, counting both ends. CDR3 region: CASSFGPGGYEQFF.

V gene TRBV18 combines with J gene TRBJ2-7; TRBD1 is a possible D gene (6 bases). CDR1 KGHSH and CDR2 LQKENI come from the germline V gene. There are 14 residues in the CDR3. Trimming removed 8 bases from V and 5 bases from J, with 19 bases in between. The CDR3 DNA reads as TGTGCCAGCAGGCAGGAGCAGGGGTTCCACGAGCAGTACTTC. It translates to CASRQEQGFHEQYF.

This clonotype came up many times. V and J are TRBV29-1 and TRBJ2-7; D is ambiguous. The CDR3 covers 12 residues. Trimming removed 4 bases at V and 1 base at J, with 8 bases between. Looked up from germline, CDR1 is SQVTM and CDR2 is ANQGSEA. The CDR3 sequence: CSVGAPSYEQYF. CDR3 sequence (DNA): TGCAGCGTTGGAGCCCCGTCCTACGAGCAGTACTTC.

This clonotype has more than one count but fewer than ten. The chain employs TRBV28 and TRBJ2-3, with D tentatively TRBD1 (5 bases). This CDR3 has 15 residues. V was clipped by 3 bases and J by 2 bases, with 12 bases between them. Per germline, CDR1 MDHEN and CDR2 SYDVKM. CDR3: CASSFLDSYTDTQYF. In DNA, the CDR3 is TGTGCCAGCAGTTTCTTAGACAGCTACACAGATACGCAGTATTTT.

Concerning this clonotype itself: The junction and the germline gene differ at one end; a read error may be behind it. The chain combines TRBV20-1 with TRBJ2-3, with D perhaps matching TRBD2 (8 bases). This CDR3 has 15 amino acids. Germline V gene lookup returns CDR1 DFQATT and CDR2 SNEGSKA (reference sequence). CDR3 bases: TGCTGTGCTAGCGGGCGGAGGGGGCAGGAAGATACGCAGTATTTT. This encodes CCASGRRGQEDTQYF.

This clonotype has only a few counts. The rearrangement joins TRBV10-3 to TRBJ1-5; D perhaps matches TRBD1 (6 bases). The CDR3 is 15 residues long. Between the trimmed V and J ends, which lost 0 bases and 4 bases, there was a span of 10 bases. CDR1 is ENHRY, CDR2 SYGVKD, per germline. This CDR3 is CAISESNRANQPQHF. The CDR3 nucleotides read TGTGCCATCAGTGAGTCAAACAGGGCGAATCAGCCCCAGCATTTT.

The chain joins TRBV27 to TRBJ2-7, with a possible D match to TRBD1 (6 bases). Germline lookup yields CDR1 MNHEY and CDR2 SMNVEV (reference sequence). V was shortened by 5 bases and J by 2 bases, with 16 bases between the two germline ends. CDR3 length: 15 residues. The DNA for the CDR3 is TGTGCCAGCAGTCTACAGGGATCCCGAACCTACGAGCAGTACTTC. It yields the protein CASSLQGSRTYEQYF.

The chain combines TRBV3-1 with TRBJ2-2; tentative D call: TRBD1 (6 bases). Germline-derived CDR1 and CDR2 are LGHDT and YNNKEL (reference sequence). The CDR3 covers 14 residues. V was clipped by 8 bases and J by 2 bases, with 12 bases between them. The DNA for the CDR3 is TGTGCCAGCGGCGTCAGGGGTAACACCGGGGAGCTGTTTTTT. This sequence encodes CASGVRGNTGELFF.

The sample holds many counts of this clonotype. This chain links TRBV20-1 with TRBJ1-5, with 10 bases matching TRBD1. Germline V gives CDR1 DFQATT, CDR2 SNEGSKA (reference sequence). Losses at the gene ends were 0 bases for V and 3 bases for J; bases not matched to a gene: 5. The CDR3 has 16 residues. CDR3 DNA sequence: TGCAGTGCTAGAGATCCGGGGACAGGGGACAATCAGCCCCAGCATTTT. This sequence encodes CSARDPGTGDNQPQHF.

This clonotype was seen a few times. The chain couples TRBV10-3 to TRBJ2-6, with a weak D call TRBD2 (5 bases). Germline V gives CDR1 ENHRY, CDR2 SYGVKD. This CDR3 has 17 amino acids. The V end was cut by 2 bases, the J end by 1 base, with 12 bases between. CDR3 loop: CAISERAPGSGANVLTF. The CDR3 DNA follows: TGTGCCATCAGTGAGAGGGCCCCGGGGTCTGGGGCCAACGTCCTGACTTTC.

This rearrangement joins TRBV20-1 to TRBJ2-7; TRBD1 agrees at 7 bases. Germline V gene lookup returns CDR1 DFQATT and CDR2 SNEGSKA (reference sequence). The CDR3 runs 13 residues. The V segment lost 5 bases and the J segment 1 base; nucleotides outside the gene matches: 5. CDR3 residues: CSAPSDRSYEQYF. Here the CDR3 DNA reads TGCAGTGCTCCCTCGGACAGGTCCTACGAGCAGTACTTC.

This clonotype was observed a handful of times. The chain has TRBV5-6 and TRBJ1-2; D gene uncertain. The CDR3 runs to 14 residues. V lost 1 base and J 3 bases, leaving 10 bases between the germline ends. Germline values: CDR1 SGHDT, CDR2 YYEEEE. CDR3 bases: TGTGCCAGCAGCTTGCGGCCCTTGGACTATGGCTACACCTTC. This encodes CASSLRPLDYGYTF.

This clonotype was seen a few times. The chain has TRBV6-2 or TRBV6-3 and TRBJ2-1; TRBD2 matches 12 bases. CDR3 size: 16 residues. Germline loops: CDR1 MNHEY, CDR2 SVGEGT. V shed 2 bases, J shed 7 bases, and the junction held 6 bases outside the gene matches. CDR3 nucleotide sequence: TGTGCCAGCAGTTACGCTAGCGGGGGGGTAGGTAATGAGCAGTTCTTC. Translated: CASSYASGGVGNEQFF.

This clonotype was seen only a few times. The CDR3 DNA is TGTGCCAGCAGCCGGGGTTACGGTAACACTGAAGCTTTCTTT. Amino acids: CASSRGYGNTEAFF. The chain has TRBV12-3 or TRBV12-4 and TRBJ1-1; no definite D call. The CDR3 length is 14 residues. Trimming left V 6 bases short and J 2 bases short, with 13 bases between.

The chain joins TRBV10-3 to TRBJ1-1; 7 bases agree with TRBD1. The CDR3 spans 14 residues. From germline, CDR1 is ENHRY and CDR2 SYGVKD. Trimming at V came to 6 bases and at J to 1 base, leaving 5 bases not matched to a gene. Here the CDR3 reads CAIRAGTANTEAFF. In DNA, the CDR3 is TGTGCCATCAGGGCCGGGACAGCGAACACTGAAGCTTTCTTT.

There are a few counts of this clonotype. This sequence joins TRBV12-3 or TRBV12-4 and TRBJ2-7; D remains unclear. V was cut by 3 bases and J by 0 bases, with 9 bases left in between. There are 14 residues in the CDR3. The CDR3 protein is CASSLGRFSYEQYF. The CDR3 nucleotides are TGTGCCAGCAGTTTGGGCAGGTTCTCCTACGAGCAGTACTTC.

The J gene is TRBJ2-3, the V gene TRBV20-1, with D perhaps TRBD2 (5 bases). The germline CDR1 and CDR2 sequences are DFQATT and SNEGSKA (reference sequence). V was pared by 5 bases and J by 7 bases, with 13 bases between. There are 12 residues in the CDR3. The CDR3 is CSASSEGYTQYF. The CDR3 region has the DNA TGCAGTGCTTCATCCGAGGGATATACGCAGTATTTT.

This clonotype was recorded at least ten times. The J gene is TRBJ1-1, the V gene TRBV12-3 or TRBV12-4; D is ambiguous. Trimming cost V 3 bases and J 1 base, with 6 bases left between them. The CDR3 loop spans 13 amino acids. For the CDR3, the DNA is TGTGCCAGCAGTTTTTTCGGGAACACTGAAGCTTTCTTT. This translates into CASSFFGNTEAFF.

There are a few counts of this clonotype. CDR3 in DNA: TGTGCCAGACAGGGGTCTCCTAGCACAGATACGCAGTATTTT. This codes for CARQGSPSTDTQYF. V gene TRBV2 combines with J gene TRBJ2-3; 7 positions match TRBD1. J gave up 0 bases and V 9 bases, and 6 bases lay outside the gene matches. This CDR3 has 14 residues. Germline V gene data show CDR1 as SNHLY and CDR2 as FYNNEI.

There are many counts of this clonotype. The chain couples TRBV6-1 to TRBJ2-7; D may be TRBD2 (7 bases). V shed 3 bases and J shed 6 bases, with 12 bases lying between them. This CDR3 contains 13 residues. Germline lookup yields CDR1 MNHNS and CDR2 SASEGT. CDR3 DNA: TGTGCCAGCAGTGAGCAGGGAGGGGGCGAGCAGTACTTC. Protein: CASSEQGGGEQYF.